One T cell receptor beta chain is described in this entry. Its antigen is currently unknown. Time point reported: patch test 3, about 24 weeks after DPC sensitization. Treatment specified: therapeutic diphenylcyclopropenone sensitization with weekly scalp DPC. This sample stems from a study of human T cells and chemical hapten exposure. TCRdb redid the calling of the RACE reads with MiXCR, one entry per CDR3 protein. The sample consists of more than 85,000 distinct CDR3 sequences, 30% to 35% of them appearing once. The CDR3 sequence is 14 residues long. Germline V lookup: CDR1 MNHEY, CDR2 SVGEGT. The V end lost 2 bases, the J end lost 5 bases, and 7 bases lay between the germline ends. Study-level points and caveats: Expanded TCRs formed significantly more large CDR3 similarity clusters than controls.

The rearrangement joins TRBV6-2 or TRBV6-3 to TRBJ1-6; D ambiguous. The material sequenced was whole blood, taken in connection with sensitization to the hapten diphenylcyclopropenone (DPC). The sequence was collected from a man in his forties with alopecia areata. Some clones in this sample may be carry-over from other donors' samples. In DNA, the CDR3 is TGTGCCAGCAGTTACCACCAGGATAATTCACCCCTCCACTTT. Residues: CASSYHQDNSPLHF.